This T cell receptor (beta chain) was sequenced in a study of regulatory T cells in long-lasting Graves disease. V was clipped by 0 bases and J by 1 base, with 6 bases between them. Germline lookup yields CDR1 LGHDT and CDR2 YNNKEL (reference sequence). There are 14 residues in the CDR3. Time point given: newly diagnosed GD, antithyroid drugs for less than 3 months. PBMCs provided the RNA from which the TCR library was made. This clonotype occurred a few times. Arm-PCR with iRepertoire HTBI primers amplified the CDR3 regions for these TCR beta libraries. TCRdb recomputed calls from the multiplex PCR reads with MiXCR, one row per CDR3 protein. The data contain roughly 530,000 distinct CDR3 sequences, 16% of them singletons. These sequences were also reported in another study, on T cells in Graves' hyperthyroidism and ophthalmopathy.

The receptor was isolated from a woman aged 35 to 59 with Graves disease. This specimen was peripheral blood mononuclear cells (PBMCs), taken at new diagnosis, from a patient treated with antithyroid drugs. This chain links TRBV3-1 with TRBJ1-2; D gene unclear. CDR3 amino acids: CASSQEPFNYGYTF. The CDR3 nucleotides read TGTGCCAGCAGCCAAGAGCCTTTTAACTATGGCTACACCTTC.